The clone carrying this T cell receptor (beta chain) was seen at least ten times. Antigen unknown. The data are from a study of T cells after posttransplantation cyclophosphamide. General study findings and limits: Blood and skin or GI T cell repertoires showed limited TRB overlap. Recipient CMV seropositivity and CMV reactivation strongly tracked TRB clonality. Later blood repertoires were often dominated by clones from the donor CD8+ memory compartment.

Sequencing used immunoSEQ multiplex PCR; TCRdb keeps in-frame clones, though not all of them. Captured here are several thousand clones, none seen once; the top ten comprise 4.5% to 7%. Treatment was busulfan-fludarabine conditioning, a marrow graft, and cyclophosphamide on days +3 and +4. V shed 3 bases and J shed 0 bases, with 8 bases lying between them. CDR1 and CDR2 (germline): LNHDA, SQIVND (reference sequence). This CDR3 is built from 14 residues. The sequence came from a male patient younger than 35 who received an allogeneic stem cell transplant from an unrelated donor, was CMV-positive, and had acute and chronic GVHD. The graft donor may account for some of the T cells. Sequenced material: PBMCs, taken after allogeneic stem cell transplant with posttransplant cyclophosphamide. The genes are TRBV19 and TRBJ1-1; D call uncertain. CDR3 in amino acids: CASSIGDLNTEAFF. As DNA, the CDR3 is TGTGCCAGTAGTATTGGAGACTTGAACACTGAAGCTTTCTTT.